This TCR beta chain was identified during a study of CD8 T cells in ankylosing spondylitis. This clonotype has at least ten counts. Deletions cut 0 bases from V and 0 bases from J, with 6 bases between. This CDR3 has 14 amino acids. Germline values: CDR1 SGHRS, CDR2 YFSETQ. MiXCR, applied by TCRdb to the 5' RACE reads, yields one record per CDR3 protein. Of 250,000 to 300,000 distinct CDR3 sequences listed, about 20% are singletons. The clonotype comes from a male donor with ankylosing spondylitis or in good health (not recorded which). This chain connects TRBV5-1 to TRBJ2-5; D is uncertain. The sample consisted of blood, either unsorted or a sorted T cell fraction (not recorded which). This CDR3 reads CASSLGWNQETQYF. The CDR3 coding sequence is TGCGCCAGCAGCTTGGGCTGGAACCAAGAGACCCAGTACTTC.